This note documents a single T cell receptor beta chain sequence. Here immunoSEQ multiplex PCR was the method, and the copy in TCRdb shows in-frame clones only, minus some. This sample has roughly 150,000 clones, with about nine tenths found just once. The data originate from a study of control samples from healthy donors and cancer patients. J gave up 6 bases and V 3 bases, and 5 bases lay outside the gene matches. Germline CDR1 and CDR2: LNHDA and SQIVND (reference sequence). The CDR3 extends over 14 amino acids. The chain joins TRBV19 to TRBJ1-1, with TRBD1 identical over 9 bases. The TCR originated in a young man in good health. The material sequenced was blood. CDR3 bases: TGTGCCAGTAGTATGGTGACAGGGGGTCCTGAAGCTTTCTTT. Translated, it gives CASSMVTGGPEAFF.